A selection of T cell receptor beta chains follows, all from one sample in a study of blood T cells in healthy people across ages. In TCRdb, the 5' RACE reads were re-called with MiXCR into one record per CDR3 protein. Of 1.5 million to 2 million distinct CDR3 sequences in the sample, 49% were seen once. The material sequenced was blood. The source of these receptors is a woman aged 40 to 49 in good health. The CDR3 runs from the conserved cysteine through the conserved F or W. Each record gives: J gene, V gene, clone size, D gene, CDR3 protein, CDR3 DNA. The D gene is left open where the match is weak. Expanded clones are given a class, and other clones once, few, many or no size at all.

J: TRBJ2-5; V: TRBV7-9; size: many; D: TRBD1; CDR3: CASSGGQYQETQYF; DNA: TGTGCCAGCAGCGGGGGACAGTACCAAGAGACCCAGTACTTC
J: TRBJ2-1; V: TRBV12-3/TRBV12-4; size: -; D: -; CDR3: CASTPRAPTYNEQFF; DNA: TGTGCCAGCACCCCACGGGCACCCACCTACAATGAGCAGTTCTTC
J: TRBJ1-1; V: TRBV20-1; size: few; D: TRBD1; CDR3: CSENGPSGQGGTEAFF; DNA: TGCAGTGAAAACGGTCCTTCGGGACAGGGTGGCACTGAAGCTTTCTTT
J: TRBJ2-5; V: TRBV28; size: -; D: TRBD2; CDR3: CASSSRGSQVDEQYF; DNA: TGTGCCAGCAGCTCGCGGGGGTCCCAAGTCGATGAGCAGTACTTC
J: TRBJ2-3; V: TRBV5-1; size: -; D: TRBD2; CDR3: CASSLTSGGNTGTQYF; DNA: TGCGCCAGCAGCTTAACATCCGGGGGGAACACAGGTACGCAGTATTTT
J: TRBJ1-2; V: TRBV10-3; size: -; D: -; CDR3: CAISERRLGYTF; DNA: TGTGCCATCAGTGAGAGGCGGCTCGGCTACACCTTC
J: TRBJ2-7; V: TRBV5-6; size: few; D: TRBD1; CDR3: CASSTGVAYEQYF; DNA: TGTGCCAGCAGCACAGGGGTCGCCTACGAGCAGTACTTC
J: TRBJ2-7; V: TRBV6-5; size: -; D: TRBD2; CDR3: CASSSWEGGYEQYF; DNA: TGTGCCAGCAGCTCTTGGGAGGGAGGCTACGAGCAGTACTTC
J: TRBJ2-6; V: TRBV7-2; size: few; D: TRBD1; CDR3: CAIQQGTGANVLTF; DNA: TGTGCCATCCAACAGGGGACCGGGGCCAACGTCCTGACTTTC
J: TRBJ2-5; V: TRBV12-3/TRBV12-4; size: few; D: TRBD2; CDR3: CASSLNLAGRAETQYF; DNA: TGTGCCAGCAGTTTAAACCTAGCGGGGAGGGCCGAGACCCAGTACTTC
J: TRBJ2-3; V: TRBV6-5; size: -; D: -; CDR3: CASSYSGRPDTQYF; DNA: TGTGCCAGCAGTTACTCAGGGCGCCCAGATACGCAGTATTTT
J: TRBJ1-4; V: TRBV6-5; size: -; D: -; CDR3: CASSYSMREPELFF; DNA: TGTGCCAGCAGTTACTCGATGAGGGAGCCGGAACTGTTTTTT
J: TRBJ2-5; V: TRBV6-6; size: -; D: TRBD1; CDR3: CASSYRGTGKKETQYF; DNA: TGTGCCAGCAGTTACAGAGGGACAGGGAAAAAAGAGACCCAGTACTTC
J: TRBJ2-7; V: TRBV12-3/TRBV12-4; size: -; D: -; CDR3: CANSFGAGAYNEQYF; DNA: TGTGCCAACAGTTTTGGGGCGGGGGCCTACAATGAGCAGTACTTC
J: TRBJ2-3; V: TRBV29-1; size: few; D: TRBD2; CDR3: CSVEGGLAGPRDTQYF; DNA: TGCAGCGTTGAAGGAGGACTAGCGGGACCCAGGGATACGCAGTATTTT
J: TRBJ2-7; V: TRBV11-1; size: few; D: TRBD1; CDR3: CASSLARDRTLYEQYF; DNA: TGTGCCAGCAGCTTAGCGAGGGACAGAACCCTCTACGAGCAGTACTTC
J: TRBJ2-5; V: TRBV7-2; size: few; D: TRBD2; CDR3: CASSSSSGQETQYF; DNA: TGTGCCAGCAGCTCTTCTAGCGGGCAAGAGACCCAGTACTTC
J: TRBJ2-3; V: TRBV5-5; size: -; D: -; CDR3: CASSSGNNINTDTQYF; DNA: TGTGCCAGCAGTTCGGGAAATAATATTAACACAGATACGCAGTATTTT
J: TRBJ2-3; V: TRBV27; size: -; D: TRBD2; CDR3: CASSLGPSGSTDTQYF; DNA: TGTGCCAGCAGTTTAGGACCTAGCGGTAGCACAGATACGCAGTATTTT
J: TRBJ1-2; V: TRBV4-3; size: -; D: TRBD1; CDR3: CASSPTWGGTANYGYTF; DNA: TGCGCCAGCAGCCCTACTTGGGGCGGGACAGCTAACTATGGCTACACCTTC
J: TRBJ2-5; V: TRBV6-2/TRBV6-3; size: -; D: TRBD2; CDR3: CASTLAGNMQETQYF; DNA: TGTGCCAGCACGTTAGCGGGGAATATGCAAGAGACCCAGTACTTC
J: TRBJ2-7; V: TRBV6-2/TRBV6-3; size: -; D: TRBD1; CDR3: CASRNDRVREQYF; DNA: TGTGCCAGCAGGAACGACAGGGTTCGCGAGCAGTACTTC
J: TRBJ2-2; V: TRBV7-2; size: -; D: -; CDR3: CASRPVGGANTGELFF; DNA: TGTGCCAGCAGACCGGTTGGGGGTGCGAACACCGGGGAGCTGTTTTTT
J: TRBJ2-1; V: TRBV27; size: few; D: -; CDR3: CASSGGGYEQFF; DNA: TGTGCCAGCAGTGGAGGGGGTTATGAGCAGTTCTTC
J: TRBJ1-4; V: TRBV27; size: -; D: -; CDR3: CASSFDSGNEKLFF; DNA: TGTGCCAGCAGTTTCGACTCGGGGAATGAAAAACTGTTTTTT
J: TRBJ2-5; V: TRBV20-1; size: few; D: TRBD1; CDR3: CSARVGTGGETQYF; DNA: TGCAGTGCTAGAGTTGGGACAGGGGGGGAGACCCAGTACTTC
J: TRBJ2-2; V: TRBV20-1; size: -; D: TRBD2; CDR3: CSAIGLAGGPSTGELFF; DNA: TGCAGTGCGATTGGACTAGCGGGGGGGCCTAGCACCGGGGAGCTGTTTTTT
J: TRBJ2-1; V: TRBV10-2; size: once; D: TRBD2; CDR3: CASSHPGLAGGPNEQFF; DNA: TGCGCCAGCTCACATCCCGGACTAGCGGGGGGGCCTAATGAGCAGTTCTTC
J: TRBJ2-1; V: TRBV28; size: -; D: -; CDR3: CASSDLNRYNEQFF; DNA: TGTGCCAGCAGTGACCTGAACCGATACAATGAGCAGTTCTTC
J: TRBJ2-1; V: TRBV6-5; size: once; D: TRBD2; CDR3: CASWTSGYDEQFF; DNA: TGTGCCAGCTGGACTAGCGGTTACGATGAGCAGTTCTTC
J: TRBJ1-5; V: TRBV29-1; size: -; D: TRBD1; CDR3: CSVMTGSNQPQHF; DNA: TGCAGCGTTATGACAGGGAGTAATCAGCCCCAGCATTTT
J: TRBJ1-5; V: TRBV12-3/TRBV12-4; size: -; D: -; CDR3: CASSSPTGPQHF; DNA: TGTGCCAGCAGTTCCCCCACCGGGCCCCAGCATTTT
J: TRBJ2-7; V: TRBV5-1; size: -; D: TRBD1; CDR3: CASRDRQNEQYF; DNA: TGCGCCAGCCGGGACAGGCAAAACGAGCAGTACTTC
J: TRBJ2-5; V: TRBV4-3; size: few; D: -; CDR3: CASSQGWGETTEETQYF; DNA: TGCGCCAGCAGCCAAGGATGGGGAGAGACGACTGAGGAGACCCAGTACTTC
J: TRBJ2-2; V: TRBV7-2; size: -; D: TRBD2; CDR3: CASSPSSGGWAGELFF; DNA: TGTGCCAGCAGCCCCTCTAGCGGGGGCTGGGCCGGGGAGCTGTTTTTT
J: TRBJ2-5; V: TRBV5-1; size: -; D: -; CDR3: CASSLRRAVEETQYF; DNA: TGCGCCAGCAGCTTAAGACGGGCAGTTGAAGAGACCCAGTACTTC
J: TRBJ2-3; V: TRBV15; size: -; D: -; CDR3: CATSRDGQSSDTQYF; DNA: TGTGCCACCAGCAGAGACGGACAGTCGTCAGATACGCAGTATTTT
J: TRBJ2-1; V: TRBV10-3; size: -; D: -; CDR3: CAIRTGSSYNEQFF; DNA: TGTGCCATCCGTACCGGGTCGTCCTACAATGAGCAGTTCTTC
J: TRBJ1-5; V: TRBV28; size: few; D: TRBD1; CDR3: CASSATGASNQPQHF; DNA: TGTGCCAGCAGTGCTACAGGGGCTAGCAATCAGCCCCAGCATTTT
J: TRBJ2-5; V: TRBV20-1; size: -; D: -; CDR3: CSAGARGVKTQYF; DNA: TGCAGTGCCGGAGCCAGGGGCGTGAAGACCCAGTACTTC
J: TRBJ2-7; V: TRBV7-9; size: -; D: -; CDR3: CASSFGQGTYNEQYF; DNA: TGTGCCAGCAGCTTTGGGCAGGGTACCTACAATGAGCAGTACTTC
J: TRBJ2-1; V: TRBV7-2; size: -; D: -; CDR3: CASSLTGLYNEPFF; DNA: TGTGCCAGCAGCTTGACGGGACTTTACAATGAGCCGTTCTTC
J: TRBJ2-7; V: TRBV7-2; size: -; D: TRBD2; CDR3: CASSFPGLAGPSSYEQYF; DNA: TGTGCCAGCAGCTTTCCCGGACTAGCGGGGCCCAGCTCCTACGAGCAGTACTTC
J: TRBJ2-3; V: TRBV7-9; size: few; D: -; CDR3: CASSLLDYTDTQYF; DNA: TGTGCCAGCAGCCTCTTAGACTACACAGATACGCAGTATTTT
J: TRBJ2-3; V: TRBV7-3; size: -; D: TRBD2; CDR3: CASSLKGTTGSDTQYF; DNA: TGTGCCAGCAGCTTAAAAGGGACTACAGGTTCAGATACGCAGTATTTT
J: TRBJ1-2; V: TRBV6-1; size: -; D: -; CDR3: CASSERGQYGYTF; DNA: TGTGCCAGCAGTGAAAGAGGACAGTATGGCTACACCTTC
J: TRBJ1-2; V: TRBV4-1; size: few; D: -; CDR3: CASSQVIGNSGYTF; DNA: TGCGCCAGCAGCCAAGTAATAGGGAATAGTGGCTACACCTTC
J: TRBJ2-3; V: TRBV20-1; size: few; D: -; CDR3: CSAGTHLGSQYF; DNA: TGCAGTGCTGGGACTCATCTAGGTTCGCAGTATTTT
J: TRBJ2-5; V: TRBV11-2; size: -; D: -; CDR3: CASRTEGRETQYF; DNA: TGTGCCAGCAGAACGGAGGGTCGGGAGACCCAGTACTTC
J: TRBJ2-5; V: TRBV4-1; size: few; D: -; CDR3: CASSQEVQVETQYF; DNA: TGCGCCAGCAGCCAAGAGGTACAGGTTGAGACCCAGTACTTC
J: TRBJ1-3; V: TRBV20-1; size: once; D: -; CDR3: CSAEQLRTSGNTIYF; DNA: TGCAGTGCTGAACAGCTTCGAACGTCTGGAAACACCATATATTTT
J: TRBJ2-6; V: TRBV25-1; size: -; D: -; CDR3: CASSYPGGANVLTF; DNA: TGTGCCAGCAGTTACCCGGGGGGGGCCAACGTCCTGACTTTC
J: TRBJ2-5; V: TRBV7-2; size: -; D: -; CDR3: CASSLQTSPGETQYF; DNA: TGTGCCAGCAGCCTTCAAACTAGCCCGGGCGAGACCCAGTACTTC
J: TRBJ2-5; V: TRBV20-1; size: few; D: -; CDR3: CSVLPLGETQYF; DNA: TGCAGTGTACTTCCTCTCGGGGAGACCCAGTACTTC
J: TRBJ2-1; V: TRBV4-3; size: -; D: TRBD2; CDR3: CASSQQLAGGGSYNEQFF; DNA: TGCGCCAGCAGCCAGCAACTAGCGGGAGGTGGCTCCTACAATGAGCAGTTCTTC
J: TRBJ2-1; V: TRBV4-2; size: -; D: TRBD2; CDR3: CASRRLGGGVDEQFF; DNA: TGTGCCAGCAGGAGGTTGGGCGGGGGGGTAGATGAGCAGTTCTTC
J: TRBJ2-5; V: TRBV7-3; size: few; D: TRBD1; CDR3: CASSFQGARQETQYF; DNA: TGTGCCAGCAGCTTCCAGGGGGCACGGCAAGAGACCCAGTACTTC
J: TRBJ1-2; V: TRBV27; size: -; D: TRBD1; CDR3: CASSNRGLDGYTF; DNA: TGTGCCAGCAGCAACAGGGGTTTGGATGGCTACACCTTC
J: TRBJ2-1; V: TRBV14; size: few; D: -; CDR3: CASSQAGSGHLNEQFF; DNA: TGTGCCAGCAGCCAAGCAGGATCGGGACATCTCAATGAGCAGTTCTTC
J: TRBJ2-3; V: TRBV29-1; size: -; D: -; CDR3: CSVEWGPDTQYF; DNA: TGCAGCGTTGAATGGGGACCAGATACGCAGTATTTT